One sample yielded the 4 T cell receptor beta chains listed below, sequenced in a study of regulatory T cells in long-lasting Graves disease. As for time point: persistent/refractory GD, antithyroid drugs over 5 years with positive TRAb. The TCR library was made from RNA that had been extracted from PBMCs in TRIzol. Arm-PCR of CDR3 regions with iRepertoire HTBI primers generated TCR beta libraries. TCRdb redid the calling of the multiplex PCR reads with MiXCR, one entry per CDR3 protein. The sample carries 400,000 to 500,000 distinct CDR3 sequences, over 20% recorded once. The sequenced sample was peripheral blood mononuclear cells (PBMCs), obtained when the disease was refractory, from a patient treated with antithyroid drugs. These receptors were obtained from a female donor with Graves disease.

This clonotype was found many times. The chain combines TRBV30 with TRBJ1-2, with a possible D match to TRBD1 (6 bases). CDR1 is GTSNPN and CDR2 is SVGIG in the germline V gene (reference sequence). Trimming shortened V by 2 bases and J by 6 bases, and 7 bases separated the two germline ends. There are 11 residues in the CDR3. Written as DNA, the CDR3 is TGTGCCTGGAGTCAGGGGAATGGCTACACCTTC. Translated, it gives CAWSQGNGYTF.

The chain uses TRBV2 and TRBJ2-3; tentative D call: TRBD2 (5 bases). Trimming removed 6 bases from V and 5 bases from J, with 6 bases in between. The CDR3 runs 11 residues. The germline CDR1 and CDR2 sequences are SNHLY and FYNNEI. This CDR3 is CASREEDTQYF. In nucleotides, the CDR3 is TGTGCCAGCAGGGAGGAAGATACGCAGTATTTT.

Worth noting for this clonotype: Since a far larger clone is one base different, this is likely a read error. This chain uses TRBV12-3 or TRBV12-4 with TRBJ1-4, with D perhaps TRBD1 (5 bases). The CDR3 has 18 residues. Trimming removed 7 bases from V and 7 bases from J, with 28 bases in between. The CDR3 bases are TGTGCCAGCACCTTCGACGAGACAAGGGGCCCATGGAGTGAAAAACTGTTTTTT. It specifies CASTFDETRGPWSEKLFF.

This clonotype occurred many times. The gene calls are TRBV11-2 and TRBJ2-5; D remains ambiguous. Germline assignment: CDR1 SGHAT and CDR2 FQNNGV. V was trimmed by 1 base and J by 5 bases, leaving 8 bases between them. CDR3 length: 13 amino acids. In DNA form, the CDR3 reads TGTGCCAGCAGCTTAGCTCTGCCGGAGACCCAGTACTTC. Its translation: CASSLALPETQYF.